The sequence of this T cell receptor (beta chain) was determined in a study of CD8 T cells in ankylosing spondylitis. Study-level findings and limits: With a CD8+ phenotype, disease-linked clones were relatively rare in peripheral blood. Among TCR beta sequences, a motif of eight or nine highly homologous variants appeared characteristic of ankylosing spondylitis blood.

Using quantitative 5'-RACE with molecular barcodes, the authors made TCR beta libraries. Each CDR3 protein is one row after TCRdb ran MiXCR on the 5' RACE reads. In the table there are around 130,000 distinct CDR3 sequences, roughly a sixth of which are singletons. Trimming at V came to 5 bases and at J to 2 bases, leaving 9 bases not matched to a gene. This CDR3 region has 16 residues. CDR1 and CDR2 (germline): SGHVS, FNYEAQ. This clonotype occurred a few times. Its antigen is not known. The chain combines TRBV7-6 with TRBJ2-1; 7 bases align to TRBD2. Sequencing was performed on blood, either unsorted or a sorted T cell fraction (not recorded which). The sequence was obtained from a male donor with ankylosing spondylitis. The CDR3 region has the DNA TGTGCCAGCAGCACCTCGACTAGCCGAACCTACAATGAGCAGTTCTTC. Amino acid sequence: CASSTSTSRTYNEQFF. Full variable domain (rest looked up from reference TRBV7-6 and TRBJ2-1): GAGVSQSPRYKVTKRGQDVALRCDPISGHVSLYWYRQALGQGPEFLTYFNYEAQQDKSGLPNDRFSAERPEGSISTLTIQRTEQRDSAMYRCASSTSTSRTYNEQFFGPGTRLTVL.